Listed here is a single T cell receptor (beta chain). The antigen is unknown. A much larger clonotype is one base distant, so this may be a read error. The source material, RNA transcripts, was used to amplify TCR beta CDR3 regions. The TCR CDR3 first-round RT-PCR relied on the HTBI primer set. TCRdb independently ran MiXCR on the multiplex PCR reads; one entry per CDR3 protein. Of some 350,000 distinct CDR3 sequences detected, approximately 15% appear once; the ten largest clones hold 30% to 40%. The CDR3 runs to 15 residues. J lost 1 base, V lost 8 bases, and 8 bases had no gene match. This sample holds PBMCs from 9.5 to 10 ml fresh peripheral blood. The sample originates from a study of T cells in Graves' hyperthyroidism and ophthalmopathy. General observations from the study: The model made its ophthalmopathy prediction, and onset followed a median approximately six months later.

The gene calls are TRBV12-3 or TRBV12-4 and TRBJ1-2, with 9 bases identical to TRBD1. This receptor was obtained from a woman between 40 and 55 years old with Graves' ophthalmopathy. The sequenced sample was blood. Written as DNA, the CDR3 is TGTGCCAGCGGTCAGGGGACAGGGAGTAACTATGGCTACACCTTC. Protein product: CASGQGTGSNYGYTF.